The T cell receptor beta chain under discussion was sequenced for a study of T cell responses to AZD1222 COVID-19 vaccine. The wider study: Second doses at about 4 or about 12 weeks were pooled.

General study results and limits: Possibly, clonal diversity was underestimated; donors were largely white British and included more females. Scientists sampled the repertoires only once the peak T cell response had passed. Seropositive AZD1222 recipients at baseline numbered only 6 or 7.

The germline V gene has CDR1 ENHRY and CDR2 SYGVKD. CDR3 size: 11 residues. Trimming stripped 7 bases from V and 7 bases from J, with 10 bases between. Of note for this clone: Its cognate antigen is unknown.

The data were produced by immunoSEQ multiplex PCR, yet TCRdb's version contains in-frame clones alone and is incomplete. The repertoire includes 110,000 to 150,000 clones, roughly 91% of them detected once, and roughly 9.1% sits in the top ten. This material consisted of peripheral blood, taken on day 0 of AZD1222 vaccination. V gene TRBV10-3 combines with J gene TRBJ1-1; D not resolved. The source is an adult in good health. For the CDR3, the DNA is TGTGCCATCAAGGGCCACGTTGAAGCTTTCTTT. It translates to CAIKGHVEAFF.